The rows below give T cell receptor beta chains drawn from one sample of a study of somatic mutations in cytotoxic T cells in rheumatoid arthritis. Data came from immunoSEQ multiplex PCR; TCRdb stores just in-frame clones and leaves some out. The repertoire holds over 15,000 clones, with approximately 83% as singletons. Sequencing was performed on CD8+ T cells sorted from blood. These receptors were collected from a man aged 18 to 29 with rheumatoid arthritis. Each CDR3 is given with its conserved first and last residue. Each record gives: clone size, D gene, V gene, CDR3 length, J gene, CDR3 protein, CDR3 DNA. A D gene is named only where the DNA matches it firmly. For some rows the clone size is stated as once, few or many, or as a class when expanded; others skip it.

once	-	TRBV6-4	17	TRBJ1-2	CASSDHYGRNGNYGYTF	TGTGCCAGCAGTGACCACTACGGACGGAACGGTAACTATGGCTACACCTTC
-	-	TRBV19	14	TRBJ1-4	CASSNLRDTEKLFF	TGTGCCAGTAGTAACCTCCGGGACACAGAAAAACTGTTTTTT
-	-	TRBV7-9	13	TRBJ1-1	CASSFPLNTEAFF	TGTGCCAGCAGCTTTCCCCTGAACACTGAAGCTTTCTTT
-	-	TRBV11-2	17	TRBJ1-6	CASSLGGISSYNSPLHF	TGTGCCAGCAGCTTGGGGGGCATAAGCTCCTATAATTCACCCCTCCACTTT
-	-	TRBV27	13	TRBJ2-7	CASRVGGAYEQYF	TGTGCCAGTCGTGTCGGCGGGGCCTACGAGCAGTACTTC
-	-	TRBV19	17	TRBJ2-7	CASSIGSGRLAGYEQYF	TGTGCCAGTAGTATCGGCTCGGGCAGACTCGCGGGGTACGAGCAGTACTTC
-	-	TRBV7-9	14	TRBJ1-4	CASSAVGGNEKLFF	TGTGCCAGCAGCGCGGTGGGGGGTAATGAAAAACTGTTTTTT
-	TRBD1	TRBV30	14	TRBJ2-3	CAWSFQGAGDTQYF	TGTGCCTGGAGTTTCCAGGGGGCAGGGGATACGCAGTATTTT
-	-	TRBV6-6	11	TRBJ1-6	CASLEGVALHF	TGTGCCAGCCTTGAGGGTGTGGCCCTCCACTTT
-	-	TRBV30	11	TRBJ2-7	CAWSGELEQYF	TGTGCCTGGAGTGGGGAATTGGAGCAGTACTTC
-	-	TRBV18	13	TRBJ2-1	CASSPPEVYEQFF	TGTGCCAGCTCACCACCGGAGGTCTATGAGCAGTTCTTC
-	-	TRBV4-1	16	TRBJ1-6	CASSQRTQTYNSPLHF	TGCGCCAGCAGCCAAAGAACCCAGACTTATAATTCACCCCTCCACTTT
-	-	TRBV11-3	15	TRBJ2-1	CASSWSSGPYNEQFF	TGTGCCAGCAGCTGGTCCAGCGGCCCATACAATGAGCAGTTCTTC
once	TRBD2	TRBV11-2	16	TRBJ2-5	CASSLVLAAEEETQYF	TGTGCCAGCAGCTTGGTACTAGCGGCTGAAGAAGAGACCCAGTACTTC
-	-	TRBV4-3	15	TRBJ1-5	CASSQDPDRSQPQHF	TGCGCCAGCAGCCAAGATCCCGACCGAAGTCAGCCCCAGCATTTT
-	-	TRBV5-8	12	TRBJ2-5	CASSLGRETQYF	TGTGCCAGCAGCTTGGGCCGGGAGACCCAGTACTTC
-	-	TRBV11-2	16	TRBJ2-7	CASSLVAGTSSYEQYF	TGTGCCAGCAGCTTAGTTGCCGGGACTTCTTCCTACGAGCAGTACTTC
-	TRBD2	TRBV5-4	20	TRBJ2-5	CASSVQVGTTSGGAIQTQYF	TGTGCCAGCAGCGTCCAAGTAGGGACTACTAGCGGGGGGGCCATTCAGACCCAGTACTTC
-	TRBD1	TRBV29-1	15	TRBJ2-7	CSVEDTRTGDYEQYF	TGCAGCGTTGAAGATACTAGGACAGGGGACTACGAGCAGTACTTC
-	TRBD1	TRBV2	16	TRBJ1-1	CASPETGVPRNTEAFF	TGTGCCAGCCCGGAGACAGGGGTTCCTCGGAACACTGAAGCTTTCTTT
once	-	TRBV5-4	14	TRBJ2-7	CASSPATGAYEQYF	TGTGCCAGCAGCCCGGCTACGGGAGCCTACGAGCAGTACTTC
-	TRBD1	TRBV25-1	17	TRBJ2-7	CASSESVSGQGSYEQYF	TGTGCCAGCAGTGAATCAGTGTCGGGACAGGGTTCCTACGAGCAGTACTTC
-	-	TRBV7-9	14	TRBJ2-2	CASSPTARPGELFF	TGTGCCAGCAGCCCCACGGCTAGGCCCGGGGAGCTGTTTTTT
few	-	TRBV11-1	13	TRBJ1-2	CASSLGGFYGYTF	TGTGCCAGCAGCTTAGGCGGGTTCTATGGCTACACCTTC
-	-	TRBV10-1	16	TRBJ2-2	CASSDGEDKDTGELFF	TGCGCCAGCAGTGATGGTGAGGATAAGGACACCGGGGAGCTGTTTTTT
few	TRBD1	TRBV10-1	20	TRBJ1-5	CASSECYLGRDRGVDQPQHF	TGCGCCAGCAGTGAGTGTTACTTAGGCCGGGACAGGGGTGTGGATCAGCCCCAGCATTTT
-	-	TRBV19	13	TRBJ1-2	CASSRDKSYGYTF	TGTGCCAGTAGTCGGGACAAGAGCTATGGCTACACCTTC
-	-	TRBV29-1	14	TRBJ2-7	CSALTGQGTYEQYF	TGCAGCGCCCTCACCGGGCAGGGAACCTACGAGCAGTACTTC
-	-	TRBV27	14	TRBJ1-5	CASSPTGFNQPQHF	TGTGCCAGCAGTCCCACAGGGTTCAATCAGCCCCAGCATTTT
-	TRBD2	TRBV5-5	15	TRBJ2-5	CASSLGRGGLETQYF	TGTGCCAGCAGCTTGGGAAGGGGAGGGCTAGAGACCCAGTACTTC
-	-	TRBV28	12	TRBJ2-7	CASGGRSYEQYF	TGTGCCAGCGGGGGGCGCTCCTACGAGCAGTACTTC
few	TRBD1	TRBV4-1	14	TRBJ1-2	CASSPEQGTHGYTF	TGCGCCAGCAGCCCCGAACAGGGGACCCATGGCTACACCTTC
-	TRBD1	TRBV6-1	15	TRBJ2-7	CASSTTGTGGYEQYF	TGTGCCAGCAGTACAACCGGGACAGGGGGCTACGAGCAGTACTTC
-	-	TRBV2	16	TRBJ1-2	CASSELVGVGNYGYTF	TGTGCCAGCAGTGAATTAGTAGGGGTAGGAAACTATGGCTACACCTTC
-	-	TRBV6-1	13	TRBJ1-1	CASSGLGGGEAFF	TGTGCCAGCAGTGGATTGGGGGGCGGGGAAGCTTTCTTT
-	-	TRBV27	16	TRBJ2-7	CASSFESTGRAYEQYF	TGTGCCAGCAGTTTCGAGTCGACAGGGAGGGCCTACGAGCAGTACTTC
-	TRBD1	TRBV9	15	TRBJ1-5	CASSTEGTGVQPQHF	TGTGCCAGCAGCACGGAGGGGACAGGGGTTCAGCCCCAGCATTTT
once	-	TRBV5-5	15	TRBJ2-7	CASSSGGRLSYEQYF	TGTGCCAGCAGTTCCGGGGGTAGATTGTCCTACGAGCAGTACTTC
few	-	TRBV7-9	12	TRBJ1-6	CASSLGESPLHF	TGTGCCAGCAGCTTAGGGGAGTCACCCCTCCACTTT
-	TRBD1	TRBV28	15	TRBJ2-7	CASRAGQGTSYEQYF	TGTGCCAGCAGGGCTGGACAGGGCACATCCTACGAGCAGTACTTC
-	-	TRBV9	16	TRBJ1-1	CASRAIKGGVDTEAFF	TGTGCCAGCAGGGCGATTAAAGGGGGAGTCGACACTGAAGCTTTCTTT
-	-	TRBV13	14	TRBJ2-1	CASSLGTIESEQFF	TGTGCCAGCAGCTTAGGGACCATAGAGAGTGAGCAGTTCTTC
-	TRBD1	TRBV9	13	TRBJ1-1	CASSRGHITEAFF	TGTGCCAGCAGCAGGGGGCACATCACTGAAGCTTTCTTT
-	-	TRBV27	12	TRBJ2-7	CASSLSGIEQYF	TGTGCCAGCAGTTTATCAGGAATCGAGCAGTACTTC
-	-	TRBV2	13	TRBJ1-2	CASSEGERHGYTF	TGTGCCAGCAGTGAGGGCGAAAGGCATGGCTACACCTTC
-	-	TRBV27	13	TRBJ1-1	CATWGGKNTEAFF	TGTGCCACCTGGGGAGGGAAGAACACTGAAGCTTTCTTT
-	TRBD2	TRBV28	18	TRBJ2-3	CASRGLAGGYPEVDTQYF	TGTGCCAGCAGGGGACTAGCGGGGGGTTATCCTGAGGTAGATACGCAGTATTTT
-	-	TRBV7-8	15	TRBJ2-1	CASSYWRGDYNEQFF	TGTGCCAGCAGCTATTGGAGGGGCGACTACAATGAGCAGTTCTTC